Presented here are 21 T cell receptor beta chains from one specimen sequenced in a study of CD8 T cells in ankylosing spondylitis. TCRdb reanalysed the 5' RACE reads using MiXCR and keeps one entry per CDR3 protein. The data hold 380,000 or so distinct CDR3 sequences, with 20% observed a single time. The sample taken for sequencing was blood, either unsorted or a sorted T cell fraction (not recorded which). The receptor source for this set is a male donor with ankylosing spondylitis or in good health (not recorded which).

The chain carries TRBV28 and TRBJ2-7; D may be TRBD1 or TRBD2 (5 bases each). Trimming took off 6 bases at V and 0 bases at J, with 15 bases between the two ends. This CDR3 comprises 15 residues. Germline V CDR1 and CDR2: MDHEN, SYDVKM. The CDR3 region has the DNA TGTGCCAGCAGAGTTGGGGGTCTCTCCTCCTACGAGCAGTACTTC. This sequence encodes CASRVGGLSSYEQYF. The full variable domain, in which reference TRBV28 and TRBJ2-7 provide the parts outside the CDR3, is DVKVTQSSRYLVKRTGEKVFLECVQDMDHENMFWYRQDPGLGLRLIYFSYDVKMKEKGDIPEGYSVSREKKERFSLILESASTNQTSMYLCASRVGGLSSYEQYFGPGTRLTVT.

In nucleotides, the CDR3 is TGTGCCAGCAGGGAAAGCGGGGGGGCCCAAGAGACCCAGTACTTC. Translation gives CASRESGGAQETQYF. The gene calls are TRBV7-2 and TRBJ2-5; 10 positions match TRBD2. The CDR3 is made up of 15 amino acids. Germline CDR1 is SGHTA and CDR2 is FQGNSA. V shed 6 bases, J shed 1 base, and the junction held 5 bases outside the gene matches.

This chain connects TRBV6-5 to TRBJ2-1, with D unclear. V was pared by 2 bases and J by 10 bases, with 6 bases between. The CDR3 runs 11 residues. Germline V gene lookup returns CDR1 MNHEY and CDR2 SVGAGI. The CDR3 nucleotides read TGTGCCAGCAGTTACGTGGACGAGCAGTTCTTC. This encodes CASSYVDEQFF.

The table lists this clonotype with a few counts. The chain uses TRBV2 and TRBJ2-1; the match to TRBD1 covers 9 bases. Germline V lookup: CDR1 SNHLY, CDR2 FYNNEI. V trimming: 5 bases; J trimming: 4 bases; junction bases outside the gene matches: 6. The CDR3 is made up of 15 amino acids. In DNA form, the CDR3 reads TGTGCCAGCAGTCGGTCCGGGACAGGGTACAATGAGCAGTTCTTC. As protein: CASSRSGTGYNEQFF.

This clonotype was recorded a few times. The V gene is TRBV28, the J gene TRBJ2-1; D is ambiguous. The CDR3 covers 15 residues. Per germline, CDR1 MDHEN and CDR2 SYDVKM. Between the trimmed V and J ends, which lost 5 bases and 0 bases, there was a span of 11 bases. CDR3 nucleotide sequence: TGTGCCAGCAGTACTGACATGAGCTCCTACAATGAGCAGTTCTTC. Protein sequence: CASSTDMSSYNEQFF.

The chain couples TRBV29-1 to TRBJ2-7; TRBD1 matches at 8 bases. The CDR3 length is 13 residues. The germline gives CDR1 SQVTM, CDR2 ANQGSEA. V lost 5 bases, J lost 0 bases, and 3 bases stayed unmatched. The CDR3 spells CSVLGQDSYEQYF. Written as DNA, the CDR3 is TGCAGCGTTTTGGGACAGGACTCCTACGAGCAGTACTTC.

This clonotype occurred many times. J is TRBJ1-2 and V is TRBV29-1; D might be TRBD1 (6 bases). Germline-derived CDR1 and CDR2 are SQVTM and ANQGSEA. Deletions cut 6 bases from V and 4 bases from J, with 21 bases between. The CDR3 is 15 amino acids. This chain's CDR3 is CSVPADSPLGYGYTF. The CDR3 DNA reads TGCAGCGTCCCGGCGGACAGTCCGCTAGGCTATGGCTACACCTTC.

There are a few counts of this clonotype. The chain combines TRBV9 with TRBJ2-2, with TRBD2 matching 11 bases. Trimming removed 3 bases from V and 6 bases from J; junction bases left unmatched: 10. The germline V gene has CDR1 SGDLS and CDR2 YYNGEE. This CDR3 contains 17 residues. The CDR3: CASSDGSGGAIAGELFF. For the CDR3, the DNA is TGTGCCAGCAGCGATGGTAGCGGGGGGGCGATTGCCGGGGAGCTGTTTTTT.

This clonotype showed up just a few times. V gene TRBV9 combines with J gene TRBJ2-1, with D perhaps TRBD1 (5 bases). The CDR3 length is 14 residues. The V end lost 0 bases, the J end lost 8 bases, and 12 bases lay between the germline ends. Germline loops: CDR1 SGDLS, CDR2 YYNGEE. CDR3 in DNA: TGTGCCAGCAGCGTAGCTGGGCAGGGCTATGAGCAGTTCTTC. This sequence encodes CASSVAGQGYEQFF. The whole variable domain, remainder taken from reference TRBV9 and TRBJ2-1, is DSGVTQTPKHLITATGQRVTLRCSPRSGDLSVYWYQQSLDQGLQFLIQYYNGEERAKGNILERFSAQQFPDLHSELNLSSLELGDSALYFCASSVAGQGYEQFFGPGTRLTVL.

This clonotype was observed a few times. J is TRBJ2-2 and V is TRBV5-1; D may be TRBD1 (7 bases). The V gene's germline CDR1 is SGHRS and CDR2 YFSETQ. V gave up 4 bases and J gave up 3 bases, with 19 bases separating them. The CDR3 has 17 residues. The CDR3 loop is CASSDPGGGAHTGELFF. The DNA of the CDR3 is TGCGCCAGCAGCGACCCCGGAGGGGGCGCGCACACCGGGGAGCTGTTTTTT.

This clonotype has a handful of counts. V and J are TRBV11-3 and TRBJ2-4; the D gene is possibly TRBD1 (6 bases). The V gene lost 7 bases and the J gene lost 0 bases, with 31 bases spanning the gap. The CDR3 runs to 21 residues. Looked up from germline, CDR1 is SGHNT and CDR2 is YENEEA. In nucleotides, the CDR3 is TGTGCCAGCAACCCCAGCTTAGTGTTTCAGGGGAACGCGCTAGCCAAAAACATTCAGTACTTC. Translation gives CASNPSLVFQGNALAKNIQYF.

V usage is TRBV6-5 and J usage is TRBJ2-1; D unresolved. Trimming left V 4 bases short and J 10 bases short, with 14 bases between. This CDR3 has 13 amino acids. The V gene's germline CDR1 is MNHEY and CDR2 SVGAGI. CDR3: CASSFGQLGEQFF. The CDR3 DNA reads as TGTGCCAGCAGTTTCGGCCAACTGGGGGAGCAGTTCTTC.

This clonotype was picked up a small number of times. V is TRBV4-1 and J is TRBJ1-1; D unresolved. Germline CDR1 and CDR2: MGHRA and YSYEKL. The CDR3 loop spans 15 amino acids. The V gene lost 1 base and the J gene lost 1 base, with 10 bases spanning the gap. Here the CDR3 reads CASSQGTAANTEAFF. DNA for the CDR3: TGCGCCAGCAGCCAAGGTACAGCGGCGAACACTGAAGCTTTCTTT.

The rearrangement joins TRBV9 to TRBJ2-2; either TRBD1 or TRBD2 may fit D (6 bases each). The CDR3 extends over 16 amino acids. Germline V gene data show CDR1 as SGDLS and CDR2 as YYNGEE. V was cut by 0 bases and J by 0 bases, with 9 bases left in between. DNA for the CDR3: TGTGCCAGCAGCGTAGAGGGGGGCACGAACACCGGGGAGCTGTTTTTT. This gives the protein CASSVEGGTNTGELFF. The full variable domain, rest sourced from reference TRBV9 and TRBJ2-2, is DSGVTQTPKHLITATGQRVTLRCSPRSGDLSVYWYQQSLDQGLQFLIQYYNGEERAKGNILERFSAQQFPDLHSELNLSSLELGDSALYFCASSVEGGTNTGELFFGEGSRLTVL.

The chain joins TRBV7-8 to TRBJ2-1; 9 nucleotides match TRBD1. The ends lost 5 bases at V and 7 bases at J; junction bases unmatched: 12. The CDR3 consists of 16 residues. The V gene's germline CDR1 is SGHVS and CDR2 FQNEAQ. The CDR3 DNA reads as TGTGCCAGCAGCCCCGAAGAACAGGGGGCTCGGAATGAGCAGTTCTTC. Translated: CASSPEEQGARNEQFF. The full variable domain, completed using reference TRBV7-8 and TRBJ2-1, is GAGVSQSPRYKVAKRGQDVALRCDPISGHVSLFWYQQALGQGPEFLTYFQNEAQLDKSGLPSDRFFAERPEGSVSTLKIQRTQQEDSAVYLCASSPEEQGARNEQFFGPGTRLTVL.

V gene TRBV12-3 or TRBV12-4 combines with J gene TRBJ2-4; 8 positions match TRBD2. The CDR3 sequence is 14 residues long. The V gene end was trimmed by 7 bases and the J gene end by 2 bases; junction bases not matched to a gene: 4. CDR3 sequence reads: CASTGGGPKNIQYF. The CDR3 bases are TGTGCCAGCACTGGCGGGGGGCCCAAAAACATTCAGTACTTC.

V usage is TRBV12-3 or TRBV12-4 and J usage is TRBJ2-7, with 7 bases that match TRBD1. V shed 1 base and J 7 bases; nucleotides not matched to a gene: 4. The CDR3 runs 13 residues. The CDR3 DNA reads TGTGCCAGCAGTTTAGTATCAGGGGGAGAGCAGTACTTC. Protein: CASSLVSGGEQYF.

There are a few counts of this clonotype. The genes are TRBV4-1 and TRBJ2-4; D is perhaps TRBD2 (5 bases). This CDR3 is 15 amino acids long. Germline V lookup: CDR1 MGHRA, CDR2 YSYEKL. Trimming took off 2 bases at V and 8 bases at J, with 16 bases between the two ends. CDR3 loop: CASSQPLGDRDIQYF. CDR3 DNA sequence: TGCGCCAGCAGCCAACCACTCGGGGATCGTGACATTCAGTACTTC.

In its sample, this clonotype was seen a few times. J is TRBJ2-2 and V is TRBV11-2; D not resolved. The ends were cut back, 7 bases at V and 6 bases at J, with 12 bases in the middle. This CDR3 region has 13 residues. Per the germline V gene, CDR1 is SGHAT and CDR2 is FQNNGV. As DNA, the CDR3 is TGTGCCAGCAAGAGGTCCACGGCCGGGGAGCTGTTTTTT. Amino acid sequence: CASKRSTAGELFF.

This rearrangement joins TRBV4-1 to TRBJ1-1, with D unresolved. The CDR3 has 14 amino acids. Germline CDR1 MGHRA, CDR2 YSYEKL. Trimming pared 0 bases from V and 2 bases from J, leaving 7 bases between. This CDR3 is CASSQDWANTEAFF. The CDR3 DNA follows: TGCGCCAGCAGCCAAGATTGGGCCAACACTGAAGCTTTCTTT.

The J gene is TRBJ2-7, the V gene TRBV11-2; D could derive from TRBD1 or TRBD2 (6 bases each). The germline CDR1 and CDR2 sequences are SGHAT and FQNNGV. V gave up 0 bases and J gave up 3 bases, with 12 bases separating them. This CDR3 is 15 amino acids long. The CDR3 region has the DNA TGTGCCAGCAGCTTAGAAAGGGGGGACCTCTACGAGCAGTACTTC. Its protein is CASSLERGDLYEQYF.